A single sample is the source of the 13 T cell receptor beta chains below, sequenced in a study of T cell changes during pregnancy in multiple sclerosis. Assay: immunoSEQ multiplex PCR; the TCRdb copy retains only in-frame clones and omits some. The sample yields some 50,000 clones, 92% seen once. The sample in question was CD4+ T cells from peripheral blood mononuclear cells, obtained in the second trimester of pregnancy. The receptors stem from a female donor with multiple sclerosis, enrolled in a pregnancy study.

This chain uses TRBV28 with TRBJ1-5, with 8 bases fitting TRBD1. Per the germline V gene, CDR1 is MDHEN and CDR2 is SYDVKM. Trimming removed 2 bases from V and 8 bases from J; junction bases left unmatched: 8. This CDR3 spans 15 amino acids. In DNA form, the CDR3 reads TGTGCCAGCAGTTTACTGCAGGGGGCTGGGGAGCCCCAGCATTTT. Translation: CASSLLQGAGEPQHF.

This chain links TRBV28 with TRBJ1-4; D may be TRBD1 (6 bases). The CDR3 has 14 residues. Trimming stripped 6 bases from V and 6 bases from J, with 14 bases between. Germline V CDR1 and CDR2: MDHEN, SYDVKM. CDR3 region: CASRVQGLDEKLFF. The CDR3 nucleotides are TGTGCCAGCAGGGTACAGGGTTTAGATGAAAAACTGTTTTTT.

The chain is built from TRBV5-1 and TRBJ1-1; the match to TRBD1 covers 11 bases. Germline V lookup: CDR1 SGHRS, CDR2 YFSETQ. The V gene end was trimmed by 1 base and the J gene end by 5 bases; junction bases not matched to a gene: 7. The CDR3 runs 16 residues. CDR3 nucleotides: TGCGCCAGCAGCTTGTCCGGACAGGGGGCCTTTACTGAAGCTTTCTTT. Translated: CASSLSGQGAFTEAFF.

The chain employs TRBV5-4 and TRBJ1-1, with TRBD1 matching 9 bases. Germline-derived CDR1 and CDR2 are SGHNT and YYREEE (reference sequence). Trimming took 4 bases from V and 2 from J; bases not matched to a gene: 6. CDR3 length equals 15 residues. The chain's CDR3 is CASSARTGVNTEAFF. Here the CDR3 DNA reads TGTGCCAGCAGCGCCAGGACAGGGGTAAACACTGAAGCTTTCTTT.

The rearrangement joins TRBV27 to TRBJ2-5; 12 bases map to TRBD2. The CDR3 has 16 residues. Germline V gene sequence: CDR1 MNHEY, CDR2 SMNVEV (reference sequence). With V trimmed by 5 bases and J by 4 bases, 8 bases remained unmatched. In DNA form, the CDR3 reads TGTGCCAGCAGTGCCTCGCTAGCGGGGGGGCGAGAGACCCAGTACTTC. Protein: CASSASLAGGRETQYF.

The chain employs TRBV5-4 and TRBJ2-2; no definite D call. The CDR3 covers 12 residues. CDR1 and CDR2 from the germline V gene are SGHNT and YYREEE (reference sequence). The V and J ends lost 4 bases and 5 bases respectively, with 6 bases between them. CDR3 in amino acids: CASSPMTGELFF. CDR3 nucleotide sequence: TGTGCCAGCAGCCCAATGACCGGGGAGCTGTTTTTT.

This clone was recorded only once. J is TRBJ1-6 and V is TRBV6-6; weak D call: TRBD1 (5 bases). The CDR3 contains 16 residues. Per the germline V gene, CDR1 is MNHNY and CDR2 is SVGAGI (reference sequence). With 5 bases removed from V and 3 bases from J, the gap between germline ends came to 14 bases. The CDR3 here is CASSNPTDSYNSPLHF. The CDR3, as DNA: TGTGCCAGCAGTAATCCCACCGACAGCTATAATTCACCCCTCCACTTT.

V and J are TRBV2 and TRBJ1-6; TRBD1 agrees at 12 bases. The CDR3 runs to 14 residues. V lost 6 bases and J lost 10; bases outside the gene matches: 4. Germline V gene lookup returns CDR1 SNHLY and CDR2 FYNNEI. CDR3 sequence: CASRGTGGRSPLHF. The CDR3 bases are TGTGCCAGCAGGGGGACAGGGGGCAGGTCACCCCTCCACTTT.

The CDR3 DNA reads as TGTGCCAGCAGCTTGGGACAGGGTGCTGGAAACACCATATATTTT. Residues: CASSLGQGAGNTIYF. The chain recombines TRBV5-5 with TRBJ1-3; 7 nucleotides match TRBD1. CDR3 length: 15 amino acids. Germline lookup yields CDR1 SGHKS and CDR2 YYEKEE (reference sequence). V trimming: 0 bases; J trimming: 2 bases; junction bases outside the gene matches: 2.

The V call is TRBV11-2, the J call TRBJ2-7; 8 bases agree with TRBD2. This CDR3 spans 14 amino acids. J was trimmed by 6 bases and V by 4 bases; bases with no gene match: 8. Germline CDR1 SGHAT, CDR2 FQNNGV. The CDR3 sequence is CASSSGASGREQYF. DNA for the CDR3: TGTGCCAGCAGCTCCGGGGCTAGCGGGCGCGAGCAGTACTTC.

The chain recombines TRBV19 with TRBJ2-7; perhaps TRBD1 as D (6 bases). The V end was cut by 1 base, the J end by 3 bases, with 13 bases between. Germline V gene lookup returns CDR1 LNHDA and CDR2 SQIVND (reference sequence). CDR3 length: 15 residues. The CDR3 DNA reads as TGTGCCAGTAGTATAGGTGCCGGGACATACTACGAGCAGTACTTC. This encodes CASSIGAGTYYEQYF.

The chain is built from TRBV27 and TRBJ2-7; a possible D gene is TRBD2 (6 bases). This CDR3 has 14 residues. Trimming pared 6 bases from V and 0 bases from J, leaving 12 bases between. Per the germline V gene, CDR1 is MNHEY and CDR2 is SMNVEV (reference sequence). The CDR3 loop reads CASRGVGGSYEQYF. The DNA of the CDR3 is TGTGCCAGCAGAGGTGTGGGGGGCTCCTACGAGCAGTACTTC.

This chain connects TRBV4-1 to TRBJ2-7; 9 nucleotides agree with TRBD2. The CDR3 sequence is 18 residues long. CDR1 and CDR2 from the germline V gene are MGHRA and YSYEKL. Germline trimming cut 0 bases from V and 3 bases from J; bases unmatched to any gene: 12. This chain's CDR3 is CASSQETLGAGGLYEQYF. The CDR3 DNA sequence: TGCGCCAGCAGCCAAGAAACCCTCGGAGCGGGAGGCCTCTACGAGCAGTACTTC.